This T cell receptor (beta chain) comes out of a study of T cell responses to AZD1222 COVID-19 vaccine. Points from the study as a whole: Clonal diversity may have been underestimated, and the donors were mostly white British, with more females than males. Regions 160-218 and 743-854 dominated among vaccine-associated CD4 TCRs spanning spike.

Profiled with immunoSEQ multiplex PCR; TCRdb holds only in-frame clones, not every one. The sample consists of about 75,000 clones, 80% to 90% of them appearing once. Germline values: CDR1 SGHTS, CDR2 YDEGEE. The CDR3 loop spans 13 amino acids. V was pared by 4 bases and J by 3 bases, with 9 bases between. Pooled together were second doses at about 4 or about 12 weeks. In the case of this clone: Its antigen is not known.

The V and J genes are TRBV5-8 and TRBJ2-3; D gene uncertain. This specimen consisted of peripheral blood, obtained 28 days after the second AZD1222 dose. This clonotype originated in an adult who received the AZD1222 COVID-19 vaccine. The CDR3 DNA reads TGTGCCAGCAGCCCCAGGTTGACAGATACGCAGTATTTT. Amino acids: CASSPRLTDTQYF.